What follows describes a single T cell receptor beta chain. Its antigen is unidentified. V dropped 7 bases and J dropped 5 bases, with 10 bases sitting between them. CDR1 SGHTS and CDR2 YDEGEE come from the germline V gene. The CDR3 sequence is 11 residues long. The sample comes from a study of cytomegalovirus exposure and HLA in healthy donors. Findings of the study overall: Later analysis revealed greater clonal expansion in HLA-associated TCR beta chains than in equally common others. TCR association rates varied by HLA locus in a later analysis, with DRB1 highest and HLA-C lowest. Association of a missense DCLRE1C variant with TCR beta V- and J-gene trimming was reported in a later analysis.

Primers included in the PCR were 60 Vbeta and 13 Jbeta primers. Profiled with immunoSEQ multiplex PCR; TCRdb holds only in-frame clones, not every one. The sample holds some 130,000 clones; approximately 80% are singletons and the top ten take 1% to 1.5%. This receptor was identified in a male donor in good health and CMV-seropositive. Sequenced input: PBMCs. The J gene is TRBJ2-7, the V gene TRBV5-8, with D maybe TRBD2 (6 bases). The CDR3 region is CASGLSDEQYF. Here the CDR3 DNA reads TGTGCCAGCGGACTAAGCGACGAGCAGTACTTC.